This record covers a single TCR beta chain. Total RNA extracted from each sample amounted to at least 5.5 micrograms. The authors ran a second PCR of about 7 to 11 cycles using a sample-barcoded 5' primer and a J-beta primer mix. Each cDNA molecule received a tag from a template-switch adaptor that had 12 random nucleotides. One entry per CDR3 protein results from TCRdb running MiXCR on the 5' RACE reads. The sample contains almost 1 million distinct CDR3 sequences, approximately 50% of which appear only once. This sample is drawn from a study of blood T cells in healthy people across ages. V shed 11 bases and J shed 2 bases, with 19 bases lying between them. The CDR3 is 14 amino acids. CDR1 and CDR2 from the germline V gene are MNHNY and SVGAGI (reference sequence).

This TCR was recovered from a woman aged 55-75 years in good health. V is TRBV6-6 and J is TRBJ2-7; D is perhaps TRBD1 (6 bases). Sequences were obtained from blood. The CDR3 sequence: CAGSPSGQTYEQYF. DNA of the CDR3: TGTGCCGGGTCCCCCTCGGGACAAACCTACGAGCAGTACTTC.